This T cell receptor beta chain was obtained from a study of T cells in Graves' hyperthyroidism and ophthalmopathy. Study-level results: In blood, most of the thyroid clonotypes expanded above 0.001 were also present.

This clonotype was picked up many times. The antigen remains undetermined. Enrolled ophthalmopathy patients presented with a Clinical Activity Score of at least 3, a NOSPECS grade of at least 4, and disease duration under 3 months. Researchers barred patients who had uncontrolled infection, other autoimmune disease, pregnancy or lactation. Amplification yielded TCR beta CDR3 regions, with RNA transcripts as the source. HTBI primers were used for first-round RT-PCR of the TCR CDR3. TCRdb independently ran MiXCR on the multiplex PCR reads; one entry per CDR3 protein. The sample lists a few hundred thousand distinct CDR3 sequences; about 16% were seen once. This TCR was recovered from a woman in her forties with Graves' ophthalmopathy. The sequenced sample was blood.

CDR3 loop: CASSAGQTNTDTQYF. In DNA form, the CDR3 reads TGTGCCAGCAGTGCGGGACAGACAAACACAGATACGCAGTATTTT. This rearrangement joins TRBV12-3 or TRBV12-4 to TRBJ2-3, with TRBD1 as a possible D gene (7 bases). This CDR3 contains 15 residues. Trimming took 5 bases from V and 2 from J, leaving 14 bases between them.